The clone carrying this T cell receptor beta chain has only one observation. What it binds is not known. The data were taken from a study of T cell responses to AZD1222 COVID-19 vaccine. Study overall: Pooling covered second doses at about 4 or about 12 weeks.

The CDR3 has 14 residues. V was cut by 5 bases and J by 0 bases, with 10 bases left in between. The germline CDR1 and CDR2 sequences are MNHEY and SVGAGI. Sequencing was performed with immunoSEQ multiplex PCR; in TCRdb, only in-frame clones are kept and a portion is missing. The data hold about 190,000 clones, with approximately 91% observed a single time. Study-wide points: Within unmutated variant regions lay the reported targets of nearly half of spike-specific TCRs. Spike-specific TCR repertoires showed rising breadth and depth after two AZD1222 doses. Seropositive status at baseline applied to only five or six AZD1222 recipients.

This clonotype was sampled from an adult in good health. The material sequenced was peripheral blood, taken on day 0 of AZD1222 vaccination. This chain joins TRBV6-5 and TRBJ1-1; maybe TRBD1 (6 bases). Here the CDR3 DNA reads TGTGCCAGCAGTATTACAGGGATGAACACTGAAGCTTTCTTT. Residues: CASSITGMNTEAFF.